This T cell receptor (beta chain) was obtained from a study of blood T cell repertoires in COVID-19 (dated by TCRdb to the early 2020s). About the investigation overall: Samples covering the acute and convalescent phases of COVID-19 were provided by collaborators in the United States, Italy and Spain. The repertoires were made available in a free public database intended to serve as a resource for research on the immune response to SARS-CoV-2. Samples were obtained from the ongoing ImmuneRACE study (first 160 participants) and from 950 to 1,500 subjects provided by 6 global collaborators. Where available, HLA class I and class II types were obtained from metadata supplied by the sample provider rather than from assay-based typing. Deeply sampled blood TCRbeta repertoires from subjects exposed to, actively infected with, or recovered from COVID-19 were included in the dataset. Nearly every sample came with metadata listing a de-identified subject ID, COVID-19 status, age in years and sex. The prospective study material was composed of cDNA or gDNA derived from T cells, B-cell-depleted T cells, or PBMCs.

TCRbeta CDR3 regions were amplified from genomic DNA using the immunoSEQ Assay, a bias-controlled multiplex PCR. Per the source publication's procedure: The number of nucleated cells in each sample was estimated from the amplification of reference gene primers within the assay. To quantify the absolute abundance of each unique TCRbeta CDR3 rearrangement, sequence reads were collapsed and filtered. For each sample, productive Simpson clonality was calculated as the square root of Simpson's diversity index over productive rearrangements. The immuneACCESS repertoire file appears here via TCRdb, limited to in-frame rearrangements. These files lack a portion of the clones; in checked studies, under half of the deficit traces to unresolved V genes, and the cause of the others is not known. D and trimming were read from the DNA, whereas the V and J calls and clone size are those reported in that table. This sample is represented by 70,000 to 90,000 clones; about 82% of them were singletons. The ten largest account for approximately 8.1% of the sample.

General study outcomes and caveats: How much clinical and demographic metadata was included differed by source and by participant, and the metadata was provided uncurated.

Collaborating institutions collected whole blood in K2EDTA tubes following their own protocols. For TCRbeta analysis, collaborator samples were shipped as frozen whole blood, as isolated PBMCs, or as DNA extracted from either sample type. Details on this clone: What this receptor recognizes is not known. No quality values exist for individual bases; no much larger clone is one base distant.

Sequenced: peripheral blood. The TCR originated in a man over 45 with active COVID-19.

The bases are TGTGCCAGCAGCGTAGTGGGTAGCGGGGGCCAAGAGACCCAGTACTTC. It translates as CASSVVGSGGQETQYF. The chain joins TRBV9 to TRBJ2-5; 9 bases in the middle match TRBD2. CDR1 and CDR2 (SGDLS, YYNGEE) derive from the germline V gene. For this chain, trimming is 0 bases at the V end and 1 base at the J end, and the number of junction bases without a gene match is 4. The CDR3 runs 16 residues from the cysteine to the phenylalanine. This entry keeps only the CDR3 DNA: 48 bases, framed from base 1.